Following are 4 T cell receptor beta chains from one sample sequenced in a study of shared clonotypes between healthy human individuals. Repertoires were generated with immunoSEQ multiplex PCR, while TCRdb's copy carries only in-frame clones and drops some. The sample has approximately 2.5 million clones; roughly 92% are singletons. Sequencing input: naive CD4+ T cells sorted from blood. Subset of the sample: CD45RA+ positively selected. The receptors were gathered from a man between 18 and 35 years old in good health.

This chain connects TRBV7-2 to TRBJ2-2; D is unclear. There are 12 residues in the CDR3. Trimming removed 7 bases from V and 1 base from J, with 4 bases in between. Looked up from germline, CDR1 is SGHTA and CDR2 is FQGNSA. CDR3 sequence reads: CASNQNTGELFF. The CDR3 nucleotides are TGTGCCAGCAACCAGAACACCGGGGAGCTGTTTTTT.

CDR3 region: CASSLSGGTDGYTF. In nucleotides, the CDR3 is TGTGCCAGCAGTTTATCGGGGGGAACGGATGGCTACACCTTC. The chain uses TRBV27 and TRBJ1-2, with D maybe TRBD1 (5 bases). CDR1 is MNHEY and CDR2 is SMNVEV in the germline V gene (reference sequence). CDR3 length equals 14 residues. The V gene lost 0 bases and the J gene lost 6 bases, with 11 bases spanning the gap.

V usage is TRBV28 and J usage is TRBJ2-1; TRBD1 might be the D (6 bases). The CDR3 loop spans 13 amino acids. The germline V gene encodes CDR1 MDHEN and CDR2 SYDVKM. Trimming stripped 7 bases from V and 12 bases from J, with 19 bases between. The CDR3 spells CASTPGQGNRQFF. The CDR3 region has the DNA TGTGCCAGCACCCCCGGGCAGGGGAATAGGCAGTTCTTC.

Regarding this clone: This CDR3 is also generated by other DNA sequences in the sample. The rearrangement uses TRBV5-1 and TRBJ2-5; 7 positions agree with TRBD2. The CDR3 contains 13 residues. V trimming: 2 bases; J trimming: 4 bases; junction bases outside the gene matches: 2. Germline V gene data show CDR1 as SGHRS and CDR2 as YFSETQ. The CDR3 is CASSLSGGETQYF. In nucleotides, the CDR3 is TGCGCCAGCAGCTTATCGGGAGGAGAGACCCAGTACTTC.